This TCR beta chain emerged from a study of robustness of blood B and T cell sequencing. Instead of genomic DNA, mRNA was used to measure TCR beta repertoires. RNA came from unsorted buffy coat leukocytes. Worth noting for this clonotype: Its cognate antigen is unknown.

The germline V gene has CDR1 SQVTM and CDR2 ANQGSEA. V was clipped by 3 bases and J by 5 bases, with 10 bases between them. This CDR3 comprises 13 residues. A 5' template-switch oligo added a universal priming site during cDNA synthesis. Every cDNA molecule received a random 12-nucleotide UMI from the template-switch oligo. TCRdb re-called the PCR reads through MiXCR, storing one row per CDR3 protein. The sample holds thousands of distinct CDR3 sequences, under 55% seen once. The study's findings and limits: The pooled top 1,000 TCRbeta clonotypes were present in each 10 ml sample. Top 10,000 TCRbeta clonotype coverage neared saturation with 3 or 4 tubes. Rare TCRbeta clonotype overlap stayed flat despite pooling tubes.

Sequences were obtained from peripheral blood. The chain recombines TRBV29-1 with TRBJ1-4, with no clear D. The clonotype comes from a human donor in good health. CDR3 sequence: CSVEQGLNEKLFF. CDR3 bases: TGCAGCGTTGAGCAAGGCCTCAATGAAAAACTGTTTTTT. The full variable domain, completed using reference TRBV29-1 and TRBJ1-4, is SAVISQKPSRDICQRGTSLTIQCQVDSQVTMMFWYRQQPGQSLTLIATANQGSEATYESGFVIDKFPISRPNLTFSTLTVSNMSPEDSSIYLCSVEQGLNEKLFFGSGTQLSVL.